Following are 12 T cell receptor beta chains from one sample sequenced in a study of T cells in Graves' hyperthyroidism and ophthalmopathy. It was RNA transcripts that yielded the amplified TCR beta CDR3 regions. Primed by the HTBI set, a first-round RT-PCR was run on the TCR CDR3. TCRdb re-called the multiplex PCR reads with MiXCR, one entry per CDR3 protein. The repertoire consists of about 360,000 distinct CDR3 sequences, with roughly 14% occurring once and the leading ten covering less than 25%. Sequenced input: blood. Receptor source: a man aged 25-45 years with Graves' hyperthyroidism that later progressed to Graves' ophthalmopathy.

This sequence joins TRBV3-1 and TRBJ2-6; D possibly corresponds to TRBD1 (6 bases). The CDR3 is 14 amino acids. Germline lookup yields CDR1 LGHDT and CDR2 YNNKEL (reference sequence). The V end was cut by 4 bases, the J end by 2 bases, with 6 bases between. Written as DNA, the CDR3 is TGTGCCAGCAGCCCAGGGGCTGGGGCCAACGTCCTGACTTTC. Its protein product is CASSPGAGANVLTF.

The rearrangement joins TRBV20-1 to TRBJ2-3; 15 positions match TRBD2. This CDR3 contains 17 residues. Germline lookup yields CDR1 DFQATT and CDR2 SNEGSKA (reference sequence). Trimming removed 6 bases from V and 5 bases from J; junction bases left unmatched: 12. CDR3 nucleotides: TGCAGTGCCATGCCAGGACTAGCGGGGGGGCCGGGAGATACGCAGTATTTT. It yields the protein CSAMPGLAGGPGDTQYF.

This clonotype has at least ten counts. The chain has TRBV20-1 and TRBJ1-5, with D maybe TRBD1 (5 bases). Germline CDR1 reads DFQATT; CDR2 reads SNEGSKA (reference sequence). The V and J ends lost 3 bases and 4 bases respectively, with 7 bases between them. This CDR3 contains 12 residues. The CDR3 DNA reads TGCAGTGCTAGGACAGATAATCAGCCCCAGCATTTT. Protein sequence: CSARTDNQPQHF.

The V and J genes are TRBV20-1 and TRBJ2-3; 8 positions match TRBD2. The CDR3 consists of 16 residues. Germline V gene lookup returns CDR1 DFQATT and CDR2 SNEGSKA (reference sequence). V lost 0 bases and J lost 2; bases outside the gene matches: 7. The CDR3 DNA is TGCAGTGCTAGAGATCCTATGCGGGGGGCCACAGATACGCAGTATTTT. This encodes CSARDPMRGATDTQYF.

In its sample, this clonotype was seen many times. This CDR3 reads CASSPGRLLNQPQHF. As DNA, the CDR3 is TGTGCCAGCAGTCCGGGACGCCTTCTAAATCAGCCCCAGCATTTT. The chain links TRBV12-3 or TRBV12-4 to TRBJ1-5; tentative D call: TRBD1 (5 bases). The length of the CDR3 is 15 residues. V gave up 5 bases and J gave up 4 bases, with 15 bases separating them.

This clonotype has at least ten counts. The CDR3 sequence: CASSPRLAGELFF. In DNA form, the CDR3 reads TGTGCCAGCAGCCCGAGATTGGCCGGGGAGCTGTTTTTT. The rearrangement joins TRBV6-1 to TRBJ2-2; D gene ambiguous. Trimming removed 6 bases at V and 6 bases at J, with 11 bases between. Germline V gene sequence: CDR1 MNHNS, CDR2 SASEGT. The CDR3 extends over 13 amino acids.

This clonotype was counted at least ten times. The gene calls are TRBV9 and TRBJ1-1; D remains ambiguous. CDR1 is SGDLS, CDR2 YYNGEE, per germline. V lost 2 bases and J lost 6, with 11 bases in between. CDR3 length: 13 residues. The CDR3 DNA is TGTGCCAGCAGCGTCGGTGGGAATGCTGAAGCTTTCTTT. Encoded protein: CASSVGGNAEAFF.

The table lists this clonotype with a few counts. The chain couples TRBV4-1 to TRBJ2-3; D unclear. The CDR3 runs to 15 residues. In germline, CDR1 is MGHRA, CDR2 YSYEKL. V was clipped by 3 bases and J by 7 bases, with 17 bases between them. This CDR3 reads CASSHPIGLSNTQYF. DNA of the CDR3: TGCGCCAGCAGCCACCCCATAGGGCTGAGTAATACGCAGTATTTT.

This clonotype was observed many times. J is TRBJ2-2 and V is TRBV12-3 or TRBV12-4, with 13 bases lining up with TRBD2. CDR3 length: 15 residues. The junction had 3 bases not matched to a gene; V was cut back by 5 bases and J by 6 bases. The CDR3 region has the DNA TGTGCCAGCAGTCTTGGACTAGCGGGGGCCGGGGAGCTGTTTTTT. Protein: CASSLGLAGAGELFF.

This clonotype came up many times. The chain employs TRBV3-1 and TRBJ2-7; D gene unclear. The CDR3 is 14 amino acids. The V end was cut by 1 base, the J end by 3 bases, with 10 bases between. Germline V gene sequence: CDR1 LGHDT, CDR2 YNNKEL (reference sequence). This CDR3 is CASSQAPWVYEQYF. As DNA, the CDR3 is TGTGCCAGCAGCCAAGCTCCATGGGTCTACGAGCAGTACTTC.

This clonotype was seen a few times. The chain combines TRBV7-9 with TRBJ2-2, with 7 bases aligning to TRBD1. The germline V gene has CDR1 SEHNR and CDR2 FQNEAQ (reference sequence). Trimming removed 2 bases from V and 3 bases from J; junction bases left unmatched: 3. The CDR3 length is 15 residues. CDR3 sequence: CASSLRGLDTGELFF. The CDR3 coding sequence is TGTGCCAGCAGCTTAAGGGGGCTCGACACCGGGGAGCTGTTTTTT.

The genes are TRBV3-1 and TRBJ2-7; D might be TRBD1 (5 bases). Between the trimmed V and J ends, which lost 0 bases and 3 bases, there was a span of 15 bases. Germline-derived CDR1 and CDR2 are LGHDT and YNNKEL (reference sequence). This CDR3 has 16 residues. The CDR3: CASSQEGEGVFYEQYF. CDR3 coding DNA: TGTGCCAGCAGCCAAGAAGGCGAAGGGGTATTCTACGAGCAGTACTTC.